One and the same sample provided the 27 T cell receptor beta chains below, sequenced in a study of identical twins (dated by TCRdb to the mid-2010s). The library was prepared using 5' RACE. For sequencing, an Illumina HiSeq 2000 was employed. TCRdb redid the processing of the public reads, applying fastp at Q25 and MiXCR, and retained in-frame beta chains. For every CDR3 protein sequence, its rows merge into one entry that carries the most common genes and DNA. This sample holds around 480,000 distinct CDR3 sequences; more than 13% were observed only once. The top ten clonotypes cover approximately 0.98% of the sample. These data were also filed under a second study, of yellow fever vaccine responses in identical twins.

The sample consisted of CD4+ T cells sorted from blood. The origin of the receptors is a young woman in good health.

The sample holds many counts of this clonotype. The chain carries TRBV5-1 and TRBJ2-2; 7 nucleotides agree with TRBD1. CDR1 is SGHRS, CDR2 YFSETQ, per germline. This CDR3 comprises 16 residues. V was clipped by 4 bases and J by 2 bases; unmatched bases: 8. The CDR3 loop reads CASSKQTGSNTGELFF. The CDR3 DNA follows: TGCGCCAGCAGCAAACAGACAGGGAGTAACACCGGGGAGCTGTTTTTT. The variable domain in full, with the rest retrieved from reference TRBV5-1 and TRBJ2-2, is KAGVTQTPRYLIKTRGQQVTLSCSPISGHRSVSWYQQTPGQGLQFLFEYFSETQRNKGNFPGRFSGRQFSNSRSEMNVSTLELGDSALYLCASSKQTGSNTGELFFGEGSRLTVL.

This clonotype appeared many times. The chain joins TRBV5-6 to TRBJ2-1, with 7 bases identical to TRBD2. CDR1 and CDR2 (germline): SGHDT, YYEEEE. This CDR3 region has 17 residues. The V and J ends lost 1 base and 8 bases, in that order; junction bases with no gene match: 15. CDR3 nucleotides: TGTGCCAGCAGCTTGTGGCAGCGGGGTCGAACGGAGGATGAGCAGTTCTTC. Its translation is CASSLWQRGRTEDEQFF.

This chain connects TRBV5-6 to TRBJ2-7; a weak D match, TRBD2 (5 bases). Germline lookup yields CDR1 SGHDT and CDR2 YYEEEE. The CDR3 totals 13 residues. V was trimmed by 3 bases and J by 6 bases, leaving 13 bases between them. In nucleotides, the CDR3 is TGTGCCAGCAGCTGGGAGATCTGGGGCGAGCAGTACTTC. Residues: CASSWEIWGEQYF.

V and J are TRBV6-5 and TRBJ2-3, with TRBD2 as a possible D gene (6 bases). Germline CDR1 reads MNHEY; CDR2 reads SVGAGI. V lost 2 bases to trimming and J lost 5 bases, with 14 bases between them. The CDR3 spans 15 residues. Here the CDR3 DNA reads TGTGCCAGCAGTTACGGCGGGCTAGCGAAAGATACGCAGTATTTT. It is translated as CASSYGGLAKDTQYF.

The chain links TRBV5-1 to TRBJ2-5; D may match TRBD1 or TRBD2 (5 bases each). Trimming shortened V by 0 bases and J by 1 base, and 13 bases separated the two germline ends. The germline CDR1 and CDR2 sequences are SGHRS and YFSETQ. The CDR3 is made up of 16 amino acids. The CDR3 is CASSLAIGGTQETQYF. In nucleotides, the CDR3 is TGCGCCAGCAGCTTGGCCATCGGTGGGACCCAAGAGACCCAGTACTTC. The full variable domain, with the rest looked up from reference TRBV5-1 and TRBJ2-5, is KAGVTQTPRYLIKTRGQQVTLSCSPISGHRSVSWYQQTPGQGLQFLFEYFSETQRNKGNFPGRFSGRQFSNSRSEMNVSTLELGDSALYLCASSLAIGGTQETQYFGPGTRLLVL.

The CDR3: CASSPVRGTTGETQYF. CDR3 DNA sequence: TGTGCCAGCTCACCCGTTCGGGGAACCACTGGCGAGACCCAGTACTTC. The rearrangement links TRBV18 to TRBJ2-5; D is perhaps TRBD2 (5 bases). This CDR3 is 16 amino acids long. Looked up from germline, CDR1 is KGHSH and CDR2 is LQKENI. Trimming shortened V by 3 bases and J by 5 bases, and 19 bases separated the two germline ends.

This clonotype was observed at least ten times. J is TRBJ2-5 and V is TRBV7-3, with D unclear. The CDR3 loop spans 13 amino acids. V dropped 6 bases and J dropped 2 bases, with 10 bases sitting between them. Per the germline V gene, CDR1 is SGHTA and CDR2 is FQGTGA. CDR3 in amino acids: CASSQMEQETQYF. Here the CDR3 DNA reads TGTGCCAGCAGTCAGATGGAGCAAGAGACCCAGTACTTC.

This clonotype was counted a few times. This chain connects TRBV3-1 to TRBJ2-1; D may correspond to TRBD1 or TRBD2 (6 bases each). CDR1 and CDR2 (germline): LGHDT, YNNKEL (reference sequence). With 4 bases removed from V and 6 bases from J, the gap between germline ends came to 22 bases. This CDR3 is built from 17 residues. Here the CDR3 reads CASSPRLAKGGTNEQFF. The CDR3 DNA reads as TGTGCCAGCAGCCCCCGCTTGGCCAAGGGGGGTACCAATGAGCAGTTCTTC.

The chain combines TRBV7-2 with TRBJ2-7, with 10 nucleotides matching TRBD1. This CDR3 comprises 17 residues. Germline loops: CDR1 SGHTA, CDR2 FQGNSA. Trimming took 7 bases from V and 0 from J; bases not matched to a gene: 12. The CDR3 DNA reads as TGTGCCAGCACCCGGACAGGGGGTGGGGGGAGCTCCTACGAGCAGTACTTC. Amino acids: CASTRTGGGGSSYEQYF.

J is TRBJ2-2 and V is TRBV7-9; the match to TRBD2 covers 7 bases. The CDR3 contains 16 residues. V shed 0 bases, J shed 3 bases, and the junction held 4 bases outside the gene matches. Germline-derived CDR1 and CDR2 are SEHNR and FQNEAQ (reference sequence). The CDR3 protein is CASSLALAVYTGELFF. DNA of the CDR3: TGTGCCAGCAGCTTAGCCCTAGCGGTCTACACCGGGGAGCTGTTTTTT.

The chain joins TRBV28 to TRBJ2-7; 13 bases map to TRBD2. V lost 3 bases and J lost 3; bases outside the gene matches: 5. The CDR3 covers 16 residues. Germline-derived CDR1 and CDR2 are MDHEN and SYDVKM. The CDR3 here is CASSFGRLAGGYEQYF. As DNA, the CDR3 is TGTGCCAGCAGTTTCGGTAGACTAGCGGGAGGCTACGAGCAGTACTTC.

The rearrangement uses TRBV2 and TRBJ2-2; D may be TRBD1 or TRBD2 (5 bases each). Germline V gene lookup returns CDR1 SNHLY and CDR2 FYNNEI. Trimming pared 7 bases from V and 3 bases from J, leaving 12 bases between. The CDR3 consists of 14 residues. Here the CDR3 reads CASNHPGHTGELFF. The CDR3 bases are TGTGCCAGCAATCATCCGGGACACACCGGGGAGCTGTTTTTT.

This clonotype has ten or more counts. V gene TRBV6-1 combines with J gene TRBJ1-1, with D maybe TRBD1 (6 bases). The CDR3 is 15 residues long. V shed 1 base and J shed 6 bases, with 15 bases lying between them. Germline lookup yields CDR1 MNHNS and CDR2 SASEGT. The CDR3 coding sequence is TGTGCCAGCAGTGAAGAGCGGCAGGGGTTACCTGAAGCTTTCTTT. Its translation is CASSEERQGLPEAFF.

This clonotype was seen repeatedly, ten times or more. The chain carries TRBV15 and TRBJ1-1; 8 nucleotides match TRBD1. This CDR3 comprises 14 residues. V gave up 5 bases and J gave up 6 bases; unmatched junction bases: 8. Germline CDR1 is LNHNV and CDR2 is YYDKDF (reference sequence). The DNA for the CDR3 is TGTGCCACCAGCTCCGGACAGGGAGGCGCTGAAGCTTTCTTT. Its protein is CATSSGQGGAEAFF.

The chain employs TRBV18 and TRBJ1-1; D perhaps matches TRBD1 (5 bases). Germline V lookup: CDR1 KGHSH, CDR2 LQKENI. The CDR3 spans 13 residues. Trimming removed 6 bases at V and 3 bases at J, with 11 bases between. The CDR3 protein is CASSQGWDTEAFF. The DNA of the CDR3 is TGTGCCAGCTCGCAGGGTTGGGACACTGAAGCTTTCTTT. Variable domain in full (rest from reference TRBV18 and TRBJ1-1): NAGVMQNPRHLVRRRGQEARLRCSPMKGHSHVYWYRQLPEEGLKFMVYLQKENIIDESGMPKERFSAEFPKEGPSILRIQQVVRGDSAAYFCASSQGWDTEAFFGQGTRLTVV.

This clonotype was observed once. This may arise from a read error, as a much more abundant clone is one base away. This chain joins TRBV3-1 and TRBJ2-7; D is undetermined. CDR1 and CDR2 (germline): LGHDT, YNNKEL (reference sequence). The germline V and J ends were trimmed by 1 base and 3 bases, with 4 bases remaining between them. This CDR3 is built from 12 residues. CDR3 DNA: TGTGCCAGCAGCCAAGTGTACTACGAGCAGTACTTC. This encodes CASSQVYYEQYF.

This chain uses TRBV6-1 with TRBJ2-1, with 10 bases lining up with TRBD2. The CDR3 covers 15 residues. Germline V gene sequence: CDR1 MNHNS, CDR2 SASEGT. The ends lost 8 bases at V and 2 bases at J; junction bases unmatched: 6. CDR3 residues: CASGSSGGPYNEQFF. In nucleotides, the CDR3 is TGTGCCAGCGGAAGTAGCGGGGGGCCCTACAATGAGCAGTTCTTC.

This clonotype occurred many times. The genes are TRBV5-1 and TRBJ2-1; either TRBD1 or TRBD2 may supply D (6 bases each). This CDR3 has 16 residues. V was clipped by 3 bases and J by 1 base, with 14 bases between them. Per germline, CDR1 SGHRS and CDR2 YFSETQ. The CDR3 region has the DNA TGCGCCAGCAGCTCAGGAGGGGGTGGATCCTACAATGAGCAGTTCTTC. Its translation is CASSSGGGGSYNEQFF.

This clonotype was detected a few times. V is TRBV12-3 or TRBV12-4 and J is TRBJ2-7; TRBD1 or TRBD2 may be the D gene (5 bases each). This CDR3 has 14 residues. Trimming left V 7 bases short and J 5 bases short, with 18 bases between. The CDR3 protein is CASTLRDRAHEQYF. The CDR3 DNA is TGTGCCAGCACCCTCCGGGACCGGGCCCACGAGCAGTACTTC.

This chain connects TRBV7-3 to TRBJ2-3; 10 positions agree with TRBD1. Per the germline V gene, CDR1 is SGHTA and CDR2 is FQGTGA. The CDR3 contains 16 residues. The trim removed 7 bases at V and 2 bases at J, leaving 9 bases unmatched. The CDR3 loop reads CASKGTGEDYTDTQYF. CDR3 coding DNA: TGTGCCAGCAAAGGGACAGGGGAGGACTACACAGATACGCAGTATTTT. The full variable domain, with the rest looked up from reference TRBV7-3 and TRBJ2-3, is GAGVSQTPSNKVTEKGKYVELRCDPISGHTALYWYRQSLGQGPEFLIYFQGTGAADDSGLPNDRFFAVRPEGSVSTLKIQRTERGDSAVYLCASKGTGEDYTDTQYFGPGTRLTVL.

The chain carries TRBV4-3 and TRBJ2-7; the D gene is possibly TRBD2 (7 bases). The V end was cut by 3 bases, the J end by 6 bases, with 21 bases between. CDR1 and CDR2 from the germline V gene are LGHNA and YSLEER. The CDR3 runs to 16 residues. The chain's CDR3 is CASSQGRALSGAEQYF. Here the CDR3 DNA reads TGCGCCAGCAGCCAGGGGAGGGCGTTGTCAGGGGCCGAGCAGTACTTC.

The chain carries TRBV12-3 or TRBV12-4 and TRBJ2-7; perhaps TRBD1 as D (5 bases). CDR3 size: 14 residues. V gave up 2 bases and J gave up 4 bases, with 12 bases separating them. CDR3: CASSLHRTRYEQYF. CDR3 DNA: TGTGCCAGCAGTTTACATCGGACACGATACGAGCAGTACTTC.

V gene TRBV4-3 combines with J gene TRBJ1-2; D might be TRBD1 (5 bases). The V and J ends lost 1 base and 7 bases respectively, with 13 bases between them. In germline, CDR1 is LGHNA, CDR2 YSLEER. CDR3 length equals 14 residues. The CDR3 sequence is CASSQARAGPGYTF. In DNA form, the CDR3 reads TGCGCCAGCAGCCAAGCTCGGGCAGGGCCTGGCTACACCTTC.

This clonotype appeared many times. V and J are TRBV11-2 and TRBJ2-2, with 9 bases matching TRBD1. Germline CDR1 is SGHAT and CDR2 is FQNNGV. CDR3 length: 16 residues. The V and J ends lost 6 bases and 6 bases, in that order; junction bases with no gene match: 11. DNA of the CDR3: TGTGCCAGCAGACGTTCCGGGACAGGGTTGGCCGGGGAGCTGTTTTTT. It translates to CASRRSGTGLAGELFF.

This clonotype was detected a few times. The J gene is TRBJ2-3, the V gene TRBV7-2, with D perhaps TRBD2 (5 bases). Trimming left V 10 bases short and J 7 bases short, with 21 bases between. CDR3 length: 14 amino acids. Germline V gene data show CDR1 as SGHTA and CDR2 as FQGNSA. CDR3 in amino acids: CATLRASLSNTQYF. CDR3 sequence (DNA): TGTGCCACCTTGAGGGCTAGCCTCTCGAATACGCAGTATTTT.

The chain couples TRBV12-5 to TRBJ1-2, with D possibly being TRBD1 (6 bases). This CDR3 spans 13 amino acids. With 1 base removed from V and 4 bases from J, the gap between germline ends came to 7 bases. Germline assignment: CDR1 LGHNT and CDR2 FRNRAP. The CDR3 loop reads CASGLGGGYGYTF. CDR3 in DNA: TGTGCTAGTGGTTTGGGAGGGGGCTATGGCTACACCTTC.

This rearrangement joins TRBV28 to TRBJ2-5, with D possibly being TRBD2 (6 bases). Trimming took off 4 bases at V and 1 base at J, with 22 bases between the two ends. Germline V gene sequence: CDR1 MDHEN, CDR2 SYDVKM. The CDR3 covers 18 residues. CDR3 residues: CASSSPFGGPVSQETQYF. The CDR3 bases are TGTGCCAGCAGTTCCCCTTTTGGAGGGCCCGTCTCCCAAGAGACCCAGTACTTC.